A single sample is the source of the 28 T cell receptor beta chains below, sequenced in a study of beta chain features in type 1 diabetes. The entirety of the isolated RNA underwent reverse transcription, so expressed TCRB transcripts were sequenced. The data were produced by immunoSEQ multiplex PCR, yet TCRdb's version contains in-frame clones alone and is incomplete. This table holds hundreds of thousands of clones, approximately 28% found once. The specimen sequenced was naive CD4+ T cells from blood. The receptor set was obtained from a man aged 18 to 29 in good health.

A note on this clone: Other DNA sequences within the sample encode an identical CDR3. The V and J genes are TRBV7-2 and TRBJ2-7, with 11 bases identical to TRBD2. V dropped 5 bases and J dropped 1; count of bases not matched to a gene: 1. CDR1 is SGHTA and CDR2 is FQGNSA in the germline V gene. This CDR3 has 14 amino acids. The CDR3 region is CASSGTSGSYEQYF. The CDR3 DNA follows: TGTGCCAGCAGCGGGACTAGCGGATCCTACGAGCAGTACTTC. Full variable domain (remainder filled in from reference TRBV7-2 and TRBJ2-7): GAGVSQSPSNKVTEKGKDVELRCDPISGHTALYWYRQSLGQGLEFLIYFQGNSAPDKSGLPSDRFSAERTGGSVSTLTIQRTQQEDSAVYLCASSGTSGSYEQYFGPGTRLTVT.

The chain employs TRBV9 and TRBJ2-1; 10 nucleotides agree with TRBD2. The CDR3 loop spans 15 amino acids. V lost 2 bases, J lost 3 bases, and 2 bases stayed unmatched. The germline gives CDR1 SGDLS, CDR2 YYNGEE. The chain's CDR3 is CASSVGTSDYNEQFF. CDR3 nucleotides: TGTGCCAGCAGCGTTGGGACTAGCGACTACAATGAGCAGTTCTTC.

This clone was observed a handful of times. This chain connects TRBV29-1 to TRBJ1-1; D gene unclear. The CDR3 runs to 13 residues. The V and J ends lost 1 base and 11 bases respectively, with 17 bases between them. Germline V CDR1 and CDR2: SQVTM, ANQGSEA. The CDR3 DNA is TGCAGCGTTGAAGTTACCCGGGGTCCCTCGGCTTTCTTT. Residues: CSVEVTRGPSAFF. Full variable domain (rest looked up from reference TRBV29-1 and TRBJ1-1): SAVISQKPSRDICQRGTSLTIQCQVDSQVTMMFWYRQQPGQSLTLIATANQGSEATYESGFVIDKFPISRPNLTFSTLTVSNMSPEDSSIYLCSVEVTRGPSAFFGQGTRLTVV.

V usage is TRBV2 and J usage is TRBJ2-1; D gene unclear. This CDR3 contains 13 residues. Per germline, CDR1 SNHLY and CDR2 FYNNEI. The V gene lost 10 bases and the J gene lost 3 bases, with 13 bases spanning the gap. The CDR3 loop reads CATNGRLYNEQFF. The CDR3 DNA reads TGTGCCACTAACGGCAGGCTCTACAATGAGCAGTTCTTC.

The genes are TRBV4-1 and TRBJ2-1, with 10 bases matching TRBD2. CDR1 and CDR2 (germline): MGHRA, YSYEKL. V trimming: 0 bases; J trimming: 6 bases; junction bases outside the gene matches: 5. The CDR3 runs 16 residues. CDR3 residues: CASSQDLAGASNEQFF. CDR3 coding DNA: TGCGCCAGCAGCCAAGATCTAGCGGGAGCAAGCAATGAGCAGTTCTTC.

This clone was counted only a few times. V and J are TRBV29-1 and TRBJ1-1, with a possible D match to TRBD1 (6 bases). This CDR3 contains 13 residues. Germline CDR1 reads SQVTM; CDR2 reads ANQGSEA. The V end lost 3 bases, the J end lost 0 bases, and 8 bases lay between the germline ends. CDR3 DNA: TGCAGCGTTGATCAGGGGATGAACACTGAAGCTTTCTTT. Translated: CSVDQGMNTEAFF.

This chain connects TRBV9 to TRBJ1-1; D unresolved. V was clipped by 4 bases and J by 4 bases, with 20 bases between them. The CDR3 runs to 16 residues. Germline CDR1 and CDR2: SGDLS and YYNGEE. The CDR3 DNA reads as TGTGCCAGCAGCCCGACCCCTGGCAGGCTGGGCACTGAAGCTTTCTTT. This encodes CASSPTPGRLGTEAFF.

The chain uses TRBV5-1 and TRBJ2-7; D may be TRBD1 or TRBD2 (7 bases each). Looked up from germline, CDR1 is SGHRS and CDR2 is YFSETQ. The CDR3 is 14 residues long. With 3 bases removed from V and 7 bases from J, the gap between germline ends came to 17 bases. This CDR3 is CASSSLDREGEQYF. The CDR3 DNA is TGCGCCAGCAGCTCTTTAGACAGGGAGGGGGAGCAGTACTTC.

This clone was observed a handful of times. The chain combines TRBV7-9 with TRBJ2-7; 8 positions agree with TRBD1. The CDR3 contains 14 residues. CDR1 and CDR2 (germline): SEHNR, FQNEAQ (reference sequence). Trimming removed 4 bases from V and 5 bases from J; junction bases left unmatched: 7. CDR3 nucleotides: TGTGCCAGCAGCTCCGGACAGGGATTCAACGAGCAGTACTTC. Translating gives CASSSGQGFNEQYF.

This sequence joins TRBV7-2 and TRBJ2-7, with 8 nucleotides matching TRBD1. This CDR3 contains 15 residues. V lost 4 bases, J lost 0 bases, and 5 bases stayed unmatched. The germline CDR1 and CDR2 sequences are SGHTA and FQGNSA. The CDR3 DNA is TGTGCCAGCAGCTCGGACAGGGCGAGCTCCTACGAGCAGTACTTC. As protein: CASSSDRASSYEQYF.

A remark on this clone: One junction end does not reproduce the germline sequence, and a read error may be involved. In nucleotides, the CDR3 is TGCGCCAGCAGCCAAGTGTTGGAGGGAATGTTCTTC. The encoded protein is CASSQVLEGMFF. The rearrangement uses TRBV4-1 and TRBJ2-7; a possible D gene is TRBD2 (6 bases). This CDR3 contains 12 residues. The germline CDR1 and CDR2 sequences are MGHRA and YSYEKL.

This chain links TRBV9 with TRBJ2-7; TRBD2 agrees at 8 bases. V lost 4 bases and J lost 4; bases outside the gene matches: 7. Germline V gives CDR1 SGDLS, CDR2 YYNGEE. The CDR3 contains 14 residues. The CDR3 DNA sequence: TGTGCCAGCAGCAAAGCGGGAGACGGGTACGAGCAGTACTTC. This encodes CASSKAGDGYEQYF.

V and J are TRBV30 and TRBJ1-1; possibly TRBD1 for D (6 bases). This CDR3 has 13 amino acids. The V gene's germline CDR1 is GTSNPN and CDR2 SVGIG (reference sequence). V was trimmed by 4 bases and J by 2 bases, leaving 11 bases between them. This CDR3 reads CAWKYGGNTEAFF. The CDR3 DNA follows: TGTGCCTGGAAGTATGGGGGCAACACTGAAGCTTTCTTT.

The V call is TRBV27, the J call TRBJ2-5, with TRBD1 identical over 8 bases. Per the germline V gene, CDR1 is MNHEY and CDR2 is SMNVEV (reference sequence). The J segment lost 2 bases and the V segment lost 10 bases, leaving 9 bases of the junction unmatched. The CDR3 length is 14 residues. Here the CDR3 reads CAKSTGALQETQYF. The CDR3 DNA sequence: TGTGCCAAATCGACAGGGGCTCTACAAGAGACCCAGTACTTC.

The J gene is TRBJ2-5, the V gene TRBV30; possibly TRBD1 or TRBD2 for D (5 bases each). The end of the DNA is better explained by TRBJ2-7, so the J call may be wrong. The germline V gene encodes CDR1 GTSNPN and CDR2 SVGIG (reference sequence). The CDR3 has 16 amino acids. The DNA for the CDR3 is TGTGCCTGGAGCGGATTAACTAGGGGCGCGTCCTACGAGCAGTACTTC. Protein: CAWSGLTRGASYEQYF.

The gene calls are TRBV5-1 and TRBJ2-1, with a tentative D call TRBD1 (5 bases). The CDR3 contains 15 residues. The germline CDR1 and CDR2 sequences are SGHRS and YFSETQ. V shed 2 bases and J shed 10 bases, with 19 bases lying between them. DNA of the CDR3: TGCGCCAGCAGCTTTGCAGGGTTTGACACAATGGAGCAGTTCTTC. This translates into CASSFAGFDTMEQFF.

This clone was found a few times. V usage is TRBV5-6 and J usage is TRBJ2-1; 8 bases fit TRBD1. Germline CDR1 and CDR2: SGHDT and YYEEEE. This CDR3 comprises 15 residues. Trimming removed 2 bases from V and 3 bases from J; junction bases left unmatched: 4. CDR3 protein: CASSLGQGGYNEQFF. CDR3 coding DNA: TGTGCCAGCAGCTTAGGACAGGGAGGCTACAATGAGCAGTTCTTC. Looking up the rest from reference TRBV5-6 and TRBJ2-1 gives the full variable domain: DAGVTQSPTHLIKTRGQQVTLRCSPKSGHDTVSWYQQALGQGPQFIFQYYEEEERQRGNFPDRFSGHQFPNYSSELNVNALLLGDSALYLCASSLGQGGYNEQFFGPGTRLTVL.

This rearrangement joins TRBV25-1 to TRBJ2-5; no definite D call. Per the germline V gene, CDR1 is MGHDK and CDR2 is SYGVNS. V lost 5 bases and J lost 3, with 7 bases in between. The CDR3 length is 12 residues. CDR3 sequence (DNA): TGTGCCAGCAGTCAGGACGAAGAGACCCAGTACTTC. Encoded protein: CASSQDEETQYF.

This clone was counted only a few times. The chain combines TRBV23-1 with TRBJ2-7; D is undetermined. TRBV23-1 is classed as an ORF, of uncertain function. V was cut by 2 bases and J by 7 bases, with 6 bases left in between. The CDR3 runs 11 residues. The CDR3 nucleotides are TGCGCCAGCAGTCAACGGGTTGAGCAGTACTTC. As protein: CASSQRVEQYF.

The chain links TRBV7-2 to TRBJ2-7; 9 bases are shared with TRBD1. With 6 bases clipped from V and 6 bases from J, the junction kept 9 bases outside the gene matches. The CDR3 spans 14 residues. From germline, CDR1 is SGHTA and CDR2 FQGNSA. In nucleotides, the CDR3 is TGTGCCAGCAGGACCGGGACAGGGTCAGTCGAGCAGTACTTC. Amino acids: CASRTGTGSVEQYF.

This clone was seen once. V usage is TRBV14 and J usage is TRBJ1-1; no definite D call. The CDR3 has 13 residues. V dropped 0 bases and J dropped 5 bases, with 7 bases sitting between them. Per the germline V gene, CDR1 is SGHDN and CDR2 is FVKESK. CDR3 in amino acids: CASSQDRVTEAFF. In nucleotides, the CDR3 is TGTGCCAGCAGCCAAGACCGGGTGACTGAAGCTTTCTTT.

The V gene is TRBV29-1, the J gene TRBJ1-2, with TRBD1 matching 7 bases. This CDR3 has 16 amino acids. With 4 bases clipped from V and 3 bases from J, the junction kept 14 bases outside the gene matches. The germline CDR1 and CDR2 sequences are SQVTM and ANQGSEA. CDR3 amino acids: CSVVGTGARGHYGYTF. The CDR3 DNA sequence: TGCAGCGTTGTGGGAACAGGGGCCAGAGGCCACTATGGCTACACCTTC.

V and J are TRBV7-2 and TRBJ2-7; D might be TRBD2 (6 bases). The CDR3 consists of 13 residues. Between the trimmed V and J ends, which lost 2 bases and 3 bases, there was a span of 8 bases. Germline CDR1 and CDR2: SGHTA and FQGNSA. The CDR3 DNA reads TGTGCCAGCAGCTTAAAGGAGGGCTACGAGCAGTACTTC. It is translated as CASSLKEGYEQYF.

This clone has only a few counts. The gene calls are TRBV7-9 and TRBJ2-5, with TRBD2 as a possible D gene (6 bases). The ends were cut back, 5 bases at V and 2 bases at J, with 12 bases in the middle. Germline CDR1 and CDR2: SEHNR and FQNEAQ (reference sequence). The CDR3 is 14 residues long. The CDR3 region has the DNA TGTGCCAGCAGCCCCCGGGACTGGCAAGAGACCCAGTACTTC. Protein sequence: CASSPRDWQETQYF.

The table lists this clone with a few counts. The CDR3 protein is CASSPLGARYGYTF. The CDR3, as DNA: TGTGCCAGCAGCCCCTTGGGGGCCCGCTATGGCTACACCTTC. The chain is built from TRBV14 and TRBJ1-2; a possible D gene is TRBD1 (6 bases). Germline CDR1 SGHDN, CDR2 FVKESK. The germline V and J ends were trimmed by 4 bases and 4 bases, with 13 bases remaining between them. This CDR3 is 14 amino acids long.

A few counts support this clone. V usage is TRBV29-1 and J usage is TRBJ2-3; no clear D. Germline lookup yields CDR1 SQVTM and CDR2 ANQGSEA. The germline V and J ends were trimmed by 4 bases and 3 bases, with 14 bases remaining between them. The CDR3 sequence is 14 residues long. The CDR3 DNA reads TGCAGCGTTGTTCTACCGCCCACAACAGATACGCAGTATTTT. Its protein is CSVVLPPTTDTQYF.

As DNA, the CDR3 is TGTGCCAGCAGCCCCCAAACAGGGAGGTCTGGGGCCAACGTCCTGACTTTC. Translation gives CASSPQTGRSGANVLTF. The V call is TRBV7-8, the J call TRBJ2-6, with D tentatively TRBD1 or TRBD2 (6 bases each). The CDR3 is made up of 17 amino acids. Germline V CDR1 and CDR2: SGHVS, FQNEAQ. V was shortened by 5 bases and J by 1 base, with 15 bases between the two germline ends.

This clone was counted only a few times. The rearrangement joins TRBV20-1 to TRBJ2-7; D is tentatively TRBD1 or TRBD2 (5 bases each). The V gene's germline CDR1 is DFQATT and CDR2 SNEGSKA (reference sequence). The CDR3 runs to 10 residues. V was cut by 6 bases and J by 7 bases, with 10 bases left in between. CDR3 amino acids: CSAGDGEQYF. The CDR3 coding sequence is TGCAGTGCCGGGGACGGGGAGCAGTACTTC.